This TCR beta chain was captured in a study of blood T cell repertoires in COVID-19. Per the original data handling: Nucleated cell number was recorded as an estimate derived from reference gene primer amplification. Measured with immunoSEQ multiplex PCR; TCRdb has only the in-frame clones, and not every one. V, J and clone size were drawn from that table, and D and trimming were deduced from the DNA. The sample yields 150,000 to 200,000 clones, 88% seen once. The sequenced sample consisted of peripheral blood. This TCR was sampled from a man aged 50-59 years who had recovered from COVID-19.

The CDR3 is CASPHRGGYNSPLHF. The DNA of the CDR3 is TGTGCCAGCCCTCACCGGGGGGGGTATAATTCACCCCTCCACTTT. The V and J genes are TRBV6-5 and TRBJ1-6; possibly TRBD1 for D (5 bases). Deletions cut 8 bases from V and 4 bases from J, with 15 bases between. CDR3 length: 15 residues. Per the germline V gene, CDR1 is MNHEY and CDR2 is SVGAGI.